This entry features one T cell receptor (beta chain) sequence. A read error may account for a junction end that differs from germline. The data are from a study of cytomegalovirus exposure and HLA in healthy donors. The PCR ran on 60 Vbeta and 13 Jbeta primers. The table came from immunoSEQ multiplex PCR; TCRdb's copy has only in-frame clones and leaves some out. In the table there are about 130,000 clones, about 78% of which are singletons. Germline values: CDR1 SQVTM, CDR2 ANQGSEA. CDR3 length equals 12 residues. Material: PBMCs. This TCR was sampled from a man aged 50 to 59 in good health and CMV-seronegative. The chain is built from TRBV29-1 and TRBJ2-1; D is undetermined. The CDR3 protein is CGVWSGGNEQFF. In DNA form, the CDR3 reads TGCGGCGTCTGGAGTGGCGGAAATGAGCAGTTCTTC.